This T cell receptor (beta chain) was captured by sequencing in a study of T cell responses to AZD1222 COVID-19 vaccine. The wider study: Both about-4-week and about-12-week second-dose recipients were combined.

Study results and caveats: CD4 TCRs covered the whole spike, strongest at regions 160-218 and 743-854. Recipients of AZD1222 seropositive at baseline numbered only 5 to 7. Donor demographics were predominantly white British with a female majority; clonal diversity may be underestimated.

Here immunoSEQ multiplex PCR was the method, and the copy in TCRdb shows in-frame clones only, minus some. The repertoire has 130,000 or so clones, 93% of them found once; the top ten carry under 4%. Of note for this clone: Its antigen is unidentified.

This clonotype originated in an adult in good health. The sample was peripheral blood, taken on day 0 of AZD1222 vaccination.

CDR3 residues: CASSFHRVRGEKLFF. The DNA for the CDR3 is TGTGCCAGCAGTTTCCACAGGGTAAGGGGTGAAAAACTGTTTTTT. The V gene is TRBV28, the J gene TRBJ1-4; D may be TRBD1 (6 bases). CDR1 is MDHEN, CDR2 SYDVKM, per germline. V lost 3 bases, J lost 7 bases, and 15 bases lay in between. This CDR3 spans 15 amino acids.